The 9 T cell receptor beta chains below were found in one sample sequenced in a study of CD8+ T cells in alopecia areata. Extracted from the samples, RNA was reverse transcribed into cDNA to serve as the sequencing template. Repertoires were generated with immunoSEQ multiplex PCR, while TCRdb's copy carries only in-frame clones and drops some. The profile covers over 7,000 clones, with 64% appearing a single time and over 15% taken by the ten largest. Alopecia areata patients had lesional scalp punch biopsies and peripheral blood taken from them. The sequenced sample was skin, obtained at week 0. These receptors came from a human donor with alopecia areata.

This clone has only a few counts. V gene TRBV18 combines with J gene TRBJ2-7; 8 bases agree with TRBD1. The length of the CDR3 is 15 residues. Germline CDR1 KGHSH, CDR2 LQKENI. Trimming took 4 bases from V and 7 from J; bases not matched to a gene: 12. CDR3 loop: CASSLEQGVIMEQYF. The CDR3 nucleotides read TGTGCCAGCTCACTGGAACAGGGGGTAATTATGGAGCAGTACTTC.

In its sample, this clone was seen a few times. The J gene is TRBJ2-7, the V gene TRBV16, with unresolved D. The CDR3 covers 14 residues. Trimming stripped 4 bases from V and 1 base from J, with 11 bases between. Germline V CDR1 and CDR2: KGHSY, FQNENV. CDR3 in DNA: TGTGCCAGCAGCCTCCCAGAAGTGTCCTACGAGCAGTACTTC. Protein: CASSLPEVSYEQYF. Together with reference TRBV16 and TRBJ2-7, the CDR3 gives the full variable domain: GEEVAQTPKHLVRGEGQKAKLYCAPIKGHSYVFWYQQVLKNEFKFLISFQNENVFDETGMPKERFSAKCLPNSPCSLEIQATKLEDSAVYFCASSLPEVSYEQYFGPGTRLTVT.

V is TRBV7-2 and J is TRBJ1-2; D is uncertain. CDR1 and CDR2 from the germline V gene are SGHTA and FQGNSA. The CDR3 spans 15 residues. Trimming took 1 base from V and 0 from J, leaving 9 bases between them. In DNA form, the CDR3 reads TGTGCCAGCAGCTTAGTTCACACAGCTAACTATGGCTACACCTTC. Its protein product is CASSLVHTANYGYTF.

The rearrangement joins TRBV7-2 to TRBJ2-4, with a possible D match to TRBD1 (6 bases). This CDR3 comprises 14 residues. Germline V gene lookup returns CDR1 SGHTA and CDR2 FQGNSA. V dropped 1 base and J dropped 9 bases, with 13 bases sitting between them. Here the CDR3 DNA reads TGTGCCAGCAGCTTAGACAGGGCTAAAGTCATTCAGTACTTC. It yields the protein CASSLDRAKVIQYF.

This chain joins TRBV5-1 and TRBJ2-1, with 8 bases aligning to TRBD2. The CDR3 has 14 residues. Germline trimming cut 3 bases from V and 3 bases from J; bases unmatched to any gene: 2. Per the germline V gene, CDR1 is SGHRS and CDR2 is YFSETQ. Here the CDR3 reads CASSWGTSYNEQFF. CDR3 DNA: TGCGCCAGCAGCTGGGGGACTAGCTACAATGAGCAGTTCTTC.

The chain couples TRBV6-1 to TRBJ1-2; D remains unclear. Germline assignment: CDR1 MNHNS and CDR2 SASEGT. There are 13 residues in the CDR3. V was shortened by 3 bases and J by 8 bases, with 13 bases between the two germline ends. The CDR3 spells CASSDLDLRGYTF. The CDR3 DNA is TGTGCCAGCAGTGATTTGGATCTGCGAGGCTACACCTTC.

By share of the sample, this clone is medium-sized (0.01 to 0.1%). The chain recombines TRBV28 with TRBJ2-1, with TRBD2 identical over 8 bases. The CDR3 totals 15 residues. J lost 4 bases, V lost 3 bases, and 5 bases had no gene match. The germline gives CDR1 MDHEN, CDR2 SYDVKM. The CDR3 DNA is TGTGCCAGCAGTTTCGGCGGGAGGTCTTACAATGAGCAGTTCTTC. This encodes CASSFGGRSYNEQFF.

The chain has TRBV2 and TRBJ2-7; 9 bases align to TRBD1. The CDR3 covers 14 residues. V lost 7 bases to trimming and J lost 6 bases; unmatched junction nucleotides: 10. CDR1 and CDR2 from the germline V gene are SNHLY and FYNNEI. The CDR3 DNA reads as TGTGCCAGCAACCAGGACAGGGGTCCAATCGAGCAGTACTTC. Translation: CASNQDRGPIEQYF.

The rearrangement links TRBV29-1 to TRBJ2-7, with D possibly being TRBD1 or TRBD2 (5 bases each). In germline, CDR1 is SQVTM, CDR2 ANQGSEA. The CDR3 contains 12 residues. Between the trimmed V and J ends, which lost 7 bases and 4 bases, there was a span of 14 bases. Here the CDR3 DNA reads TGCAGCGCCGGGGACGGATCGTACGAGCAGTACTTC. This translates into CSAGDGSYEQYF.